The rows below give T cell receptor beta chains drawn from one sample of a study of blood T cells in healthy people across ages. TCRdb recomputed calls from the 5' RACE reads with MiXCR, one row per CDR3 protein. The sample yields about 830,000 distinct CDR3 sequences, roughly 64% seen once. Specimen: blood. The receptors come from a man aged 25 to 40 in good health. CDR3s include the opening cysteine and the closing phenylalanine or tryptophan. A D gene is named only where the DNA matches it firmly. Only some rows state a clone size, as once, few, many or a class for expanded clones.

V gene: TRBV5-1
D gene: -
clone size: -
J gene: TRBJ2-7
CDR3 protein: CASSRTAQGYEQYF
CDR3 DNA: TGCGCCAGCAGTCGTACGGCACAGGGCTACGAGCAGTACTTC

V gene: TRBV11-2
D gene: -
clone size: -
J gene: TRBJ2-1
CDR3 protein: CASTAGILETQFF
CDR3 DNA: TGTGCCAGCACCGCAGGGATCCTAGAGACCCAGTTCTTC

V gene: TRBV6-1
D gene: -
clone size: -
J gene: TRBJ2-7
CDR3 protein: CASSQVHVSYEQYF
CDR3 DNA: TGTGCCAGCAGTCAGGTACACGTCTCCTACGAGCAGTACTTC

V gene: TRBV27
D gene: -
clone size: -
J gene: TRBJ2-7
CDR3 protein: CASSLAVTSLAYEQYF
CDR3 DNA: TGTGCCAGCAGTTTAGCGGTCACTTCCTTGGCCTACGAGCAGTACTTC

V gene: TRBV7-2
D gene: -
clone size: few
J gene: TRBJ2-7
CDR3 protein: CASSLHVSYEQYF
CDR3 DNA: TGTGCCAGCAGCTTACACGTCTCCTACGAGCAGTACTTC

V gene: TRBV20-1
D gene: TRBD1
clone size: -
J gene: TRBJ2-7
CDR3 protein: CSASGGQPFYEQYF
CDR3 DNA: TGCAGTGCTAGTGGGGGACAGCCCTTCTACGAGCAGTACTTC

V gene: TRBV9
D gene: TRBD1
clone size: -
J gene: TRBJ1-1
CDR3 protein: CASSQGAGVNTEAFF
CDR3 DNA: TGTGCCAGCAGCCAGGGGGCAGGGGTGAACACTGAAGCTTTCTTT

V gene: TRBV7-9
D gene: -
clone size: few
J gene: TRBJ2-5
CDR3 protein: CASSQTGTETQYF
CDR3 DNA: TGTGCCAGCAGCCAGACCGGGACAGAGACCCAGTACTTC

V gene: TRBV7-9
D gene: TRBD1
clone size: -
J gene: TRBJ2-1
CDR3 protein: CASSLYPQGSPNEQFF
CDR3 DNA: TGTGCCAGCAGCTTATATCCACAGGGGTCTCCCAATGAGCAGTTCTTC

V gene: TRBV6-6
D gene: -
clone size: -
J gene: TRBJ1-2
CDR3 protein: CATNPNRRRIDYGYTF
CDR3 DNA: TGTGCCACCAACCCTAACAGGCGGCGAATCGACTATGGCTACACCTTC

V gene: TRBV4-2
D gene: TRBD1
clone size: -
J gene: TRBJ2-6
CDR3 protein: CASSLTGTASGANVLTF
CDR3 DNA: TGTGCCAGCAGCCTAACCGGGACAGCCTCTGGGGCCAACGTCCTGACTTTC

V gene: TRBV20-1
D gene: -
clone size: -
J gene: TRBJ2-7
CDR3 protein: CSALPDSDEQYF
CDR3 DNA: TGCAGTGCCCTGCCCGACTCGGACGAGCAGTACTTC

V gene: TRBV20-1
D gene: -
clone size: -
J gene: TRBJ2-7
CDR3 protein: CSARVFEYEQYF
CDR3 DNA: TGCAGTGCTAGAGTATTTGAATACGAGCAGTACTTC

V gene: TRBV7-2
D gene: -
clone size: few
J gene: TRBJ1-1
CDR3 protein: CASSLEVWGEAFF
CDR3 DNA: TGTGCCAGCAGCTTAGAGGTCTGGGGTGAAGCTTTCTTT

V gene: TRBV5-1
D gene: -
clone size: -
J gene: TRBJ2-6
CDR3 protein: CASSLWATGVSGANVLTF
CDR3 DNA: TGCGCCAGCAGCTTGTGGGCCACGGGGGTCTCTGGGGCCAACGTCCTGACTTTC

V gene: TRBV27
D gene: TRBD2
clone size: -
J gene: TRBJ2-5
CDR3 protein: CASSPGTSGTETQYF
CDR3 DNA: TGTGCCAGCAGTCCCGGGACTAGCGGGACGGAGACCCAGTACTTC

V gene: TRBV27
D gene: TRBD2
clone size: few
J gene: TRBJ2-7
CDR3 protein: CASSLRGLVYEQYF
CDR3 DNA: TGTGCCAGCAGCCTCCGTGGACTAGTTTACGAGCAGTACTTC

V gene: TRBV20-1
D gene: TRBD2
clone size: -
J gene: TRBJ2-5
CDR3 protein: CSATGGPETQYF
CDR3 DNA: TGCAGTGCTACGGGGGGGCCGGAGACCCAGTACTTC

V gene: TRBV20-1
D gene: TRBD1
clone size: -
J gene: TRBJ1-6
CDR3 protein: CSASVSRTGSQRNSPLHF
CDR3 DNA: TGCAGTGCTAGTGTATCTCGGACAGGGAGCCAGAGGAATTCACCCCTCCACTTT

V gene: TRBV20-1
D gene: -
clone size: -
J gene: TRBJ2-7
CDR3 protein: CSARAGLYNEQYF
CDR3 DNA: TGCAGTGCTAGGGCGGGGCTTTACAATGAGCAGTACTTC

V gene: TRBV9
D gene: -
clone size: few
J gene: TRBJ2-3
CDR3 protein: CASSVVGGQADTQYF
CDR3 DNA: TGTGCCAGCAGCGTAGTGGGGGGGCAAGCAGATACGCAGTATTTT

V gene: TRBV6-6
D gene: TRBD1
clone size: -
J gene: TRBJ2-7
CDR3 protein: CASSYSDRDEQYF
CDR3 DNA: TGTGCCAGCAGTTACTCGGACAGGGACGAGCAGTACTTC

V gene: TRBV5-1
D gene: -
clone size: -
J gene: TRBJ2-7
CDR3 protein: CASSLTGSFFYEQYF
CDR3 DNA: TGCGCCAGCAGCTTGACAGGATCTTTCTTCTACGAGCAGTACTTC

V gene: TRBV2
D gene: TRBD1
clone size: many
J gene: TRBJ2-7
CDR3 protein: CASRAGTGGEQYF
CDR3 DNA: TGTGCCAGCAGAGCCGGGACAGGGGGCGAGCAGTACTTC

V gene: TRBV5-1
D gene: -
clone size: -
J gene: TRBJ2-3
CDR3 protein: CASSGDRDTQYF
CDR3 DNA: TGCGCCAGCAGCGGGGACCGTGATACACAGTATTTT

V gene: TRBV6-5
D gene: -
clone size: -
J gene: TRBJ2-1
CDR3 protein: CASPRDHREETQFF
CDR3 DNA: TGTGCCAGCCCCAGGGACCACAGGGAAGAGACCCAGTTCTTC

V gene: TRBV12-3/TRBV12-4
D gene: TRBD1
clone size: -
J gene: TRBJ1-2
CDR3 protein: CASRGTGGNGYTF
CDR3 DNA: TGTGCCAGCAGGGGGACAGGGGGCAATGGCTACACCTTC

V gene: TRBV7-3
D gene: TRBD2
clone size: -
J gene: TRBJ2-3
CDR3 protein: CASSLAGGPMTDTQYF
CDR3 DNA: TGTGCCAGCAGCTTAGCGGGAGGGCCGATGACAGATACGCAGTATTTT

V gene: TRBV5-1
D gene: -
clone size: -
J gene: TRBJ1-2
CDR3 protein: CASSLAPGGAPYGYTF
CDR3 DNA: TGCGCCAGCAGCTTGGCCCCTGGGGGCGCCCCATATGGCTACACCTTC